Described below is a single TCR beta chain sequence and its context. Authors' data handling: It was from reference gene primer amplification that nucleated cell counts were estimated. Repertoires were generated with immunoSEQ multiplex PCR, while TCRdb's copy carries only in-frame clones and drops some. The V and J calls and clone size were taken over from that table, and D and trimming were inferred from the DNA. The data contain about 210,000 clones, roughly 85% of them singletons. This specimen comes from a study of blood T cell repertoires in COVID-19. Whole-study context: Samples came from the United States, Italy and Spain, spanning acute and convalescent COVID-19. T cells, B-cell-depleted T cells, or PBMCs provided the cDNA or gDNA that served as material.

Trimming cost V 5 bases and J 2 bases, with 16 bases left between them. CDR3 length: 15 residues. In germline, CDR1 is SEHNR, CDR2 FQNEAQ (reference sequence). The receptor was derived from a middle-aged woman with active or convalescent COVID-19. V usage is TRBV7-9 and J usage is TRBJ2-7; maybe TRBD2 (7 bases). Sequencing was performed on peripheral blood. CDR3 protein: CASSLKGEGTYEQYF. In nucleotides, the CDR3 is TGTGCCAGCAGCCTGAAGGGGGAGGGGACCTACGAGCAGTACTTC.